The rows below give T cell receptor beta chains drawn from one sample of a study of shared clonotypes between healthy human individuals. The data were produced by immunoSEQ multiplex PCR, yet TCRdb's version contains in-frame clones alone and is incomplete. The table lists about 2.4 million clones, roughly nine tenths of them singletons. The sample was naive CD4+ T cells sorted from blood. The receptors derive from a man between 18 and 35 years old in good health. Each CDR3 is given without its conserved first and last residue. D genes are given only for firm matches. Clone size is stated in some rows and not others, as once, few, many or a class when expanded.

TRBV11-2	-	-	ASSLAQGSQPQH
TRBV20-1	-	-	SARKGDTQY
TRBV4-1	TRBD2	-	ASSQDQRGFYEQY
TRBV6-1	TRBD2	-	ASKLAGGTGELF
TRBV4-2	-	once	ASSQAAGTPTYEQY
TRBV30	-	once	ACPGQNYGYT
TRBV2	TRBD1	-	ASSQQGAKETQY
TRBV11-2	-	-	ASSLDLGFTYEQY
TRBV7-2	-	-	ASSLGQGAYGYT
TRBV5-1	-	-	ASLGSQEGTEAF
TRBV7-9	-	-	ASSLAGRIDSPLH
TRBV5-1	TRBD2	-	ASNHGREGRTGELF
TRBV5-5	-	-	ARTGTYVSQNTGELF
TRBV15	-	-	ATSRAGARDRGYT
TRBV7-3	-	few	ASSLVRDTEAF
TRBV10-3	TRBD1	once	AISRGQTSYEQY
TRBV7-2	-	-	ASSLTLTYEQY
TRBV19	TRBD1	-	ASRTGPDQPQH
TRBV18	TRBD1	few	ASSPQGAGTEAF
TRBV14	-	-	ASSQGGLQGLFGEQY
TRBV7-2	-	-	ASSSQRVGQYNSPLH
TRBV12-5	-	-	ASGLAEGFEQF
TRBV19	-	-	ASSLWANEKLF
TRBV10-3	-	-	AISDGQLPQH
TRBV19	-	-	ASRAVYNSPLH
TRBV5-6	-	-	ASTPLGGAGETQY
TRBV5-1	TRBD2	-	ASSLTGLAGYNEQF
TRBV30	TRBD2	-	AWSLAGGDTGELF
TRBV5-1	-	-	ASSFGQFGYYEQY
TRBV11-2	-	-	ASRSFSGIGVEKLF
TRBV4-1	TRBD2	-	ASSQTGGGEETQY
TRBV18	-	-	ASSPSLGSSEQY
TRBV2	TRBD2	-	ASSGGTSGRIGQY
TRBV12-5	-	few	ASGLGDGRPQH
TRBV5-1	-	once	ASSSIGVNTEAF
TRBV6-8	TRBD2	-	ASSYPGEREYTQY
TRBV20-1	-	-	SVLRGEAF